This T cell receptor (beta chain) was found in a study of blood T cell repertoires in COVID-19. TCRdb keeps only in-frame clones here, not all; method: immunoSEQ multiplex PCR. The sample carries about 200,000 clones, about 81% recorded once. Seattle's enrolled individuals joined amid active infection and were then monitored longitudinally. Germline assignment: CDR1 LGHDT and CDR2 YNNKEL (reference sequence). V was trimmed by 4 bases and J by 4 bases, leaving 15 bases between them. The CDR3 extends over 15 amino acids. The chain employs TRBV3-1 (or the pseudogene TRBV3-2) and TRBJ2-3; the D gene is possibly TRBD1 (6 bases). Material: peripheral blood. This receptor was identified in a woman of 80 years or more with COVID-19, enrolled during active disease. The CDR3 is CASSRVDRLPDTQYF. DNA for the CDR3: TGTGCCAGCAGCCGAGTCGACAGGCTCCCAGATACGCAGTATTTT.